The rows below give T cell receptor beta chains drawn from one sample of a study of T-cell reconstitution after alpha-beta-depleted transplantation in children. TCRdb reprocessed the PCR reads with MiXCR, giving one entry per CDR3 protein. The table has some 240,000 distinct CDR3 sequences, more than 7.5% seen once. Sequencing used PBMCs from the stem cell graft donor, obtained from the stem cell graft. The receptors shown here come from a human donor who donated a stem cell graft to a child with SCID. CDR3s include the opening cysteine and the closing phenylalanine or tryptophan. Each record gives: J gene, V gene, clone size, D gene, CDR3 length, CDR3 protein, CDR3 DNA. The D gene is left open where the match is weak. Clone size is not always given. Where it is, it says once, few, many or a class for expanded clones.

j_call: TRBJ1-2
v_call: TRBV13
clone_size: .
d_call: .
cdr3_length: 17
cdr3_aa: CASSLGVLYAGLYGYTF
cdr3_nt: TGTGCCAGCAGCTTAGGGGTCCTCTATGCGGGTCTCTATGGCTACACCTTC

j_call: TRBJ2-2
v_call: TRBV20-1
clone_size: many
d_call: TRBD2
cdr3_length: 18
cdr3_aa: CSARDQSSGAPNTGELFF
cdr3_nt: TGCAGTGCTAGAGATCAGTCTAGCGGGGCGCCGAACACCGGGGAGCTGTTTTTT

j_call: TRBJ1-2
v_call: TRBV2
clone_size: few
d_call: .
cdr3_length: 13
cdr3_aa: CASSFEGFPGYTF
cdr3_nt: TGTGCCAGCAGTTTCGAAGGATTTCCTGGCTACACCTTC

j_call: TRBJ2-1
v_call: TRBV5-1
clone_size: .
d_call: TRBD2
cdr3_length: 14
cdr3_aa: CASGGDSRSNEQFF
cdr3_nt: TGCGCCAGCGGGGGGGACTCCAGATCCAATGAGCAGTTCTTC

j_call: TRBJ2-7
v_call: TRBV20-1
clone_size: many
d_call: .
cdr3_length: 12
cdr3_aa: CSARDRDYEQYF
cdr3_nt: TGCAGTGCTAGAGATAGAGATTACGAGCAGTACTTC

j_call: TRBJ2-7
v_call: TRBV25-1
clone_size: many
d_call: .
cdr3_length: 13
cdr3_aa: CASSVKGTGEQYF
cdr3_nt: TGTGCCAGCAGTGTAAAGGGAACGGGCGAGCAGTACTTC

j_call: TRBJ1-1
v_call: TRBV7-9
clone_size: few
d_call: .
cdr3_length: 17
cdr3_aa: CASSQVAGAVVNTEAFF
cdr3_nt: TGTGCCAGCAGCCAAGTTGCAGGGGCTGTGGTAAACACTGAAGCTTTCTTT

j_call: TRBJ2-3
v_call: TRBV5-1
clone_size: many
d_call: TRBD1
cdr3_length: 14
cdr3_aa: CASSLEGAFDTQYF
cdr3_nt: TGCGCCAGCAGCTTGGAGGGGGCCTTCGATACGCAGTATTTT

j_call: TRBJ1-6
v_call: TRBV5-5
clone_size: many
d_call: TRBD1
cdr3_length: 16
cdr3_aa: CASRSQGASNNSPLHF
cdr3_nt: TGTGCCAGCCGAAGTCAGGGGGCGAGTAATAATTCACCCCTCCACTTT

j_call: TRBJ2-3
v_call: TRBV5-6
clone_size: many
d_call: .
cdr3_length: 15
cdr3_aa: CASSLKRVSTDTQYF
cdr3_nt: TGTGCCAGCAGCTTGAAGCGGGTTAGCACAGATACGCAGTATTTT

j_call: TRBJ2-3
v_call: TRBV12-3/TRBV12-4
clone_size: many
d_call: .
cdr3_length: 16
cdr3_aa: CASSPRGPPSTDTQYF
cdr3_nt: TGTGCCAGCAGCCCCCGAGGCCCACCGAGCACAGATACGCAGTATTTT

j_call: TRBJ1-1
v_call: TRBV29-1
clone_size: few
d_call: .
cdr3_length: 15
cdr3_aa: CSVEDSVRSLAEAFF
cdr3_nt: TGCAGCGTTGAAGACAGCGTTAGGTCCCTCGCTGAAGCTTTCTTT

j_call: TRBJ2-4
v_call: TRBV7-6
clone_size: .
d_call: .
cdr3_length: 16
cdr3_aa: CASSPQPGVAKNIQYF
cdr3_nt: TGTGCCAGCAGCCCTCAACCGGGGGTAGCCAAAAACATTCAGTACTTC

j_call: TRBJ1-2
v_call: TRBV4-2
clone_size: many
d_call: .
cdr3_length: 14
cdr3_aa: CASSQAGADYGYTF
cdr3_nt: TGTGCCAGCAGCCAAGCGGGGGCCGACTATGGCTACACCTTC

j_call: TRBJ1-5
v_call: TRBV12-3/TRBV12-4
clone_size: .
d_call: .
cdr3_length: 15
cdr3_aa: CASSLTGRSNQPQHF
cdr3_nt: TGTGCCAGCAGTTTGACAGGACGAAGCAATCAGCCCCAGCATTTT

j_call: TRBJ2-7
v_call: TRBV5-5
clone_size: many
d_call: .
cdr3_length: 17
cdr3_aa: CASSLSAGLRSLGEQYF
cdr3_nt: TGTGCCAGCAGCTTAAGTGCCGGACTCCGATCCTTGGGCGAGCAGTACTTC

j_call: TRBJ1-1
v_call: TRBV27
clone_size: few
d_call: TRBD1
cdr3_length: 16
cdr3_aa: CASSLYQGALDTEAFF
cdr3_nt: TGTGCCAGCAGTTTGTACCAGGGGGCCTTAGACACTGAAGCTTTCTTT

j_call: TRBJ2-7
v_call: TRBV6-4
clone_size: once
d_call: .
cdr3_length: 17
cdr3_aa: CASSDCFLRSGSYEQYF
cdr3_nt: TGTGCCAGCAGTGACTGTTTCCTGAGGAGTGGGTCCTACGAGCAGTACTTC

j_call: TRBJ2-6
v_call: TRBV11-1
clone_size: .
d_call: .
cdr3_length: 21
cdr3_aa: CASSLTDPLDRSLSGANVLTF
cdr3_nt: TGTGCCAGCAGCTTAACCGACCCCCTAGACAGGTCTCTAAGTGGGGCCAACGTCCTGACTTTC

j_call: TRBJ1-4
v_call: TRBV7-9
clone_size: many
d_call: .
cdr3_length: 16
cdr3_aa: CASSLAFGPLDEKLFF
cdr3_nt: TGTGCCAGCAGCTTAGCGTTTGGGCCCCTGGATGAAAAACTGTTTTTT

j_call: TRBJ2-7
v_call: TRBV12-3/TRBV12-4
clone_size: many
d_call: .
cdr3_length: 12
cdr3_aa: CASSRGKYEQYF
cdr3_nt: TGTGCCAGCAGCAGGGGAAAGTACGAGCAGTACTTC

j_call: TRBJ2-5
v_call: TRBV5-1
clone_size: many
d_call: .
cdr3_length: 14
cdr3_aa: CASSLALSDGTQYF
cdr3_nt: TGCGCCAGCAGCTTGGCTCTTAGCGACGGGACCCAGTACTTC

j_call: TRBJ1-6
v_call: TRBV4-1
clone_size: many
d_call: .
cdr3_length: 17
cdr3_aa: CASSQGTFGTENSPLHF
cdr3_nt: TGCGCCAGCAGCCAAGGAACCTTTGGGACGGAGAATTCACCCCTCCACTTT

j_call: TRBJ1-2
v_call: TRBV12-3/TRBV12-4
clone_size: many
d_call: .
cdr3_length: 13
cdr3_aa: CASSLALGGLHTF
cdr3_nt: TGTGCCAGCAGTTTAGCGCTAGGGGGGTTACACACCTTC

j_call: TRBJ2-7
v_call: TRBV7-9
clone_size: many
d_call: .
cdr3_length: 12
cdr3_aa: CASSLAPYEQYF
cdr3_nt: TGTGCCAGCAGCTTAGCGCCCTACGAGCAGTACTTC

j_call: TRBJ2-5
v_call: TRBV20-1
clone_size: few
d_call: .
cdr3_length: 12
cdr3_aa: CSARGGWETQYF
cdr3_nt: TGCAGTGCAAGGGGGGGCTGGGAGACCCAGTACTTC

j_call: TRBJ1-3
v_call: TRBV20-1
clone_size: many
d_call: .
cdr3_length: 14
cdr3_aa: CSAFLGGSGNTIYF
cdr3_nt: TGCAGTGCATTTTTGGGGGGCTCTGGAAACACCATATATTTT

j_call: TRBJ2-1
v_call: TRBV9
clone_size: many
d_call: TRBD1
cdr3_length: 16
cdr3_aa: CASSVVGTGPYNEQFF
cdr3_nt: TGTGCCAGCAGCGTAGTGGGGACAGGGCCCTACAATGAGCAGTTCTTC

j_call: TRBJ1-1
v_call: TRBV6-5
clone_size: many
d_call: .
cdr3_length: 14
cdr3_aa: CASSYDVRNTEAFF
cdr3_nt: TGTGCCAGCAGTTACGATGTCAGGAACACTGAAGCTTTCTTT

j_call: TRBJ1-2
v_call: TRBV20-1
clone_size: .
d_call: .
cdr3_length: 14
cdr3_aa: CSASPAGTNYGYTF
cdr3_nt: TGCAGTGCTAGTCCGGCGGGAACTAACTATGGCTACACCTTC

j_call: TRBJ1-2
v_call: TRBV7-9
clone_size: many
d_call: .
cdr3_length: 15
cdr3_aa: CASSRGSGPGWGYTF
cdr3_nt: TGTGCCAGCAGCCGCGGGTCAGGCCCAGGGTGGGGCTACACCTTC

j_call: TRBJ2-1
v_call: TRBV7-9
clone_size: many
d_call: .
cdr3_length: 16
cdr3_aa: CASSLGGSSTLKSQFF
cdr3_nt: TGTGCCAGCAGCTTGGGCGGCTCCTCCACCCTTAAATCCCAGTTCTTC

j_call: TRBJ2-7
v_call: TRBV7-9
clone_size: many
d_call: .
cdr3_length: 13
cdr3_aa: CASSFGASYEQYF
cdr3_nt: TGTGCCAGCAGCTTTGGAGCATCCTACGAGCAGTACTTC

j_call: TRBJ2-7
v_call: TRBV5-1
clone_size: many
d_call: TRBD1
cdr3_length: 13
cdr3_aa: CASMVTGGDEQYF
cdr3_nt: TGCGCCAGCATGGTAACAGGGGGTGATGAGCAGTACTTC

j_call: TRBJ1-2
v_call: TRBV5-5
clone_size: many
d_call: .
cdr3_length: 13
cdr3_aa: CASSPSSSYGYTF
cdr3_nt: TGTGCCAGCAGCCCGTCCAGCAGCTATGGCTACACCTTC

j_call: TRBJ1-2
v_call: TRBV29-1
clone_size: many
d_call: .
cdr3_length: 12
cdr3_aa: CSVEDPPDGYTF
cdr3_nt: TGCAGCGTTGAAGATCCCCCCGATGGCTACACCTTC

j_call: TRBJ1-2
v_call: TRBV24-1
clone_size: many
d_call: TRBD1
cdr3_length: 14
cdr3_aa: CATSDRDRLYGYTF
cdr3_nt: TGTGCCACCAGTGATCGGGACAGGCTATATGGCTACACCTTC

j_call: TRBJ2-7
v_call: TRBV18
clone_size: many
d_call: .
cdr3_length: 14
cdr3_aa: CASSAGHLFYEQYF
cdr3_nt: TGTGCCAGCTCAGCGGGACACTTATTCTACGAGCAGTACTTC

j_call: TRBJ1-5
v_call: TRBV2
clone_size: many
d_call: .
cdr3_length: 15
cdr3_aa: CASSARTVKNQPQHF
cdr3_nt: TGTGCCAGCAGTGCGAGGACAGTAAAGAATCAGCCCCAGCATTTT

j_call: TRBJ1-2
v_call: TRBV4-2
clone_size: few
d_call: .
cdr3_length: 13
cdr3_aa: CASSQTSARGYTF
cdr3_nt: TGTGCCAGCAGCCAGACCTCGGCCCGTGGCTACACCTTC

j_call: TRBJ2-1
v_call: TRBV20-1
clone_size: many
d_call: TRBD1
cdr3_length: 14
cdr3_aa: CSAPPQGADNEQFF
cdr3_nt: TGCAGTGCTCCCCCCCAGGGGGCGGACAATGAGCAGTTCTTC

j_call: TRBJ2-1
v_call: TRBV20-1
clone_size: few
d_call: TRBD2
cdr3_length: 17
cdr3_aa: CSAPISGRLAVYNEQFF
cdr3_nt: TGCAGTGCTCCTATTTCCGGCCGACTAGCGGTCTACAATGAGCAGTTCTTC

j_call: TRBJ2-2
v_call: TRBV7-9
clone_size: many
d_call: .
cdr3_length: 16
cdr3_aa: CASRVDSTTNTGELFF
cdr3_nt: TGTGCCAGCAGGGTAGACAGCACGACGAACACCGGGGAGCTGTTTTTT

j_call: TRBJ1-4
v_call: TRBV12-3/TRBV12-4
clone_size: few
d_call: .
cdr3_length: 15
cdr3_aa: CASSPGIGANEKLFF
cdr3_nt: TGTGCCAGCAGCCCCGGGATTGGGGCTAATGAAAAACTGTTTTTT

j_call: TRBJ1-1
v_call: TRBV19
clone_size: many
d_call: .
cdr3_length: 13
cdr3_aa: CASCRVGNTEAFF
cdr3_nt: TGTGCCAGTTGCAGGGTCGGGAACACTGAAGCTTTCTTT

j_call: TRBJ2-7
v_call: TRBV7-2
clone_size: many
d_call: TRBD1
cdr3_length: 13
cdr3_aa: CASSRRTGYEQYF
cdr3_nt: TGTGCCAGCAGCCGCCGGACAGGTTACGAGCAGTACTTC

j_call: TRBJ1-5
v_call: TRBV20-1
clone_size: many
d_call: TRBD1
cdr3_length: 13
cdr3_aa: CSARETGGQPQHF
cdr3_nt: TGCAGTGCTAGAGAGACAGGGGGGCAGCCCCAGCATTTT